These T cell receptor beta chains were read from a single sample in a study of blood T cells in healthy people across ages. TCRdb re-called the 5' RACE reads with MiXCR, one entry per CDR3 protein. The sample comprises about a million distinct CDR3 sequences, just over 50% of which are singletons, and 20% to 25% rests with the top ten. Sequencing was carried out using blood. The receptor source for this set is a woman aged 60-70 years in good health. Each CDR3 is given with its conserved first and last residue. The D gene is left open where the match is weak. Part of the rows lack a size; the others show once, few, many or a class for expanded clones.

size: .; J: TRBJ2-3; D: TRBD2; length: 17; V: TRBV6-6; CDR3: CASSRGQTSGDTDTQYF; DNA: TGTGCCAGCAGCCGCGGCCAGACTAGCGGCGACACAGATACGCAGTATTTT
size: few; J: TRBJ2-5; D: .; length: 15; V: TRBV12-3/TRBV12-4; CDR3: CASTPGGVPIGTQYF; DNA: TGTGCCAGCACCCCAGGTGGGGTACCGATTGGAACCCAGTACTTC
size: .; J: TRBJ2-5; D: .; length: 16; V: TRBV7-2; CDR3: CASSLGWGGRQETQYF; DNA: TGTGCCAGCAGCTTAGGGTGGGGCGGGCGCCAAGAGACCCAGTACTTC
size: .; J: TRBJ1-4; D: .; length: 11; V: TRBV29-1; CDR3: CSVVRNEKLFF; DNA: TGCAGCGTTGTCAGGAATGAAAAACTGTTTTTT
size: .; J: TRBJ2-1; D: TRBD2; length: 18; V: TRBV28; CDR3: CASSLSSPGAGGGTEQFF; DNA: TGTGCCAGCAGTTTATCCAGCCCCGGAGCGGGAGGAGGCACTGAGCAGTTCTTC
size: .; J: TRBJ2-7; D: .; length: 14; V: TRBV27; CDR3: CASKLTRRSYEQYF; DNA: TGTGCCAGCAAACTCACGAGGCGGAGCTACGAGCAGTACTTC
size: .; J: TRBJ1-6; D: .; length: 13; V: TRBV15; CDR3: CATSRDWNSPLHF; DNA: TGTGCCACCAGCAGAGATTGGAATTCACCCCTCCACTTT
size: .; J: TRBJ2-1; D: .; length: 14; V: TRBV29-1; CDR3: CSATGTMRTNEQFF; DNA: TGCAGCGCGACCGGGACAATGAGGACCAATGAGCAGTTCTTC
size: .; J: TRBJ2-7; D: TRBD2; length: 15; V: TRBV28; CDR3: CATSGTSGVSYEQYF; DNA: TGTGCCACCTCCGGGACTAGCGGGGTCTCCTACGAGCAGTACTTC
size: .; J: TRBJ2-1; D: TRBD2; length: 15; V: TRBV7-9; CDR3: CASSLDSGRAREQFF; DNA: TGTGCCAGCAGCTTAGATAGCGGGAGGGCCCGTGAGCAGTTCTTC
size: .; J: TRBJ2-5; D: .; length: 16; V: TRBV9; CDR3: CAGSVGTGSGGETQYF; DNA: TGTGCCGGCAGCGTCGGCACAGGGTCGGGTGGAGAGACCCAGTACTTC
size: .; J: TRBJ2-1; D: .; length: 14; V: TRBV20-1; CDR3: CSARGDHQKRGQFF; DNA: TGCAGTGCTAGAGGGGACCATCAAAAGAGGGGGCAGTTCTTC
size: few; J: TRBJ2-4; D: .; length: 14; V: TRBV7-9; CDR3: CASSIDGGTDIQYF; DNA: TGTGCCAGCAGCATAGATGGGGGTACGGACATTCAGTACTTC
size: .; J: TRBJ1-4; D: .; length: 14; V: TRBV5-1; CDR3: CASSVGQLGEKLFF; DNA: TGCGCCAGCAGCGTTGGGCAGTTAGGGGAAAAACTGTTTTTT
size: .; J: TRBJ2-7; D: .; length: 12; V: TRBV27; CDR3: CASRARTAIQYF; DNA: TGTGCCAGCAGAGCCCGGACGGCGATACAGTACTTC
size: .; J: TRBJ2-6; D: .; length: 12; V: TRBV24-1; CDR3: CATASGANVLTF; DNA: TGTGCCACCGCATCTGGGGCCAACGTCCTGACTTTC
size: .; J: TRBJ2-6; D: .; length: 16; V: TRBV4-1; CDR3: CASSQPRASGANVLTF; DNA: TGCGCCAGCAGCCAACCCAGGGCCTCTGGGGCCAACGTCCTGACTTTC
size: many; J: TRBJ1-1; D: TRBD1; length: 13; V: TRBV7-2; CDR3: CASSTTGGTEAFF; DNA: TGTGCCAGCAGCACCACAGGGGGCACTGAAGCTTTCTTT
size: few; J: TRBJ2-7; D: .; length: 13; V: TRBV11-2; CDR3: CASSLADGQQQYF; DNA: TGTGCCAGCAGCTTAGCGGATGGACAGCAGCAGTACTTC
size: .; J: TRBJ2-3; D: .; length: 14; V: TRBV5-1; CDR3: CASSLDRLTDTQYF; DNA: TGCGCCAGCAGCTTGGACAGGCTCACAGATACGCAGTATTTT
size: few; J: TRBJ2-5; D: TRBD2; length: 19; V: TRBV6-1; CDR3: CASTGAGLAGDLYQETQYF; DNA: TGTGCCAGCACTGGGGCGGGACTAGCGGGGGATTTGTACCAAGAGACCCAGTACTTC
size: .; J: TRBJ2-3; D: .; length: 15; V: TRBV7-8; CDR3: CASSVNRGRTSTQYF; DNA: TGTGCCAGCAGCGTAAACCGCGGACGGACAAGTACGCAGTATTTT
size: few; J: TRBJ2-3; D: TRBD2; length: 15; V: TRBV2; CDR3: CASSGPSGVADTQYF; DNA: TGTGCCAGCAGTGGGCCTAGCGGAGTAGCAGATACGCAGTATTTT
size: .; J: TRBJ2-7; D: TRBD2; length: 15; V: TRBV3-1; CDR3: CASSQMLAGPYEQYF; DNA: TGTGCCAGCAGCCAAATGCTAGCGGGACCCTACGAGCAGTACTTC
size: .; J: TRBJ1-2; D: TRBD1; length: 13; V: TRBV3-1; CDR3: CASTNRGVGGYTF; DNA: TGTGCCAGCACCAACAGGGGCGTCGGTGGCTACACCTTC
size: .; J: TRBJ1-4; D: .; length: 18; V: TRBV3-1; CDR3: CASSQEPLQGGRNEKLFF; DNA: TGTGCCAGCAGCCAAGAACCGTTACAGGGTGGAAGGAATGAAAAACTGTTTTTT
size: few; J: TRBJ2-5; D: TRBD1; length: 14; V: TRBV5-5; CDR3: CASSLGTGPETQYF; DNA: TGTGCCAGCAGCTTGGGGACAGGGCCAGAGACCCAGTACTTC
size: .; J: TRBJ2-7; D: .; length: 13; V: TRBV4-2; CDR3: CASSQRGEDEQYF; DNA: TGTGCCAGCAGCCAGAGAGGGGAGGACGAGCAGTACTTC
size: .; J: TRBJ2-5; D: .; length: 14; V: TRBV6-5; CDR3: CASSSGRDQETQYF; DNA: TGTGCCAGCAGCTCGGGACGGGACCAAGAGACCCAGTACTTC
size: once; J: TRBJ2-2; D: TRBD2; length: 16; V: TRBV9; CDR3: CASSVASGGNTGELFF; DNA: TGTGCCAGCAGCGTAGCTAGCGGTGGGAACACCGGGGAGCTGTTTTTT
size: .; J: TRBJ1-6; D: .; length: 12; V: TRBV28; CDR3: CASSLGYSPLHF; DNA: TGTGCCAGCAGTTTGGGGTATTCACCCCTCCACTTT
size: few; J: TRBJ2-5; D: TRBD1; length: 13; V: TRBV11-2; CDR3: CASHRQGQETQYF; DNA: TGTGCCAGCCATAGACAGGGGCAAGAGACCCAGTACTTC
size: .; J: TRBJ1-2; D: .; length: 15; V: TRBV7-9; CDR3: CASSRSGGADYGYTF; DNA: TGTGCCAGCAGCCGAAGTGGGGGGGCAGACTATGGCTACACCTTC
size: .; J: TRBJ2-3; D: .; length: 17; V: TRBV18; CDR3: CASSPGRNGDGTDTQYF; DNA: TGTGCCAGCTCACCGGGGCGTAACGGGGACGGCACAGATACGCAGTATTTT
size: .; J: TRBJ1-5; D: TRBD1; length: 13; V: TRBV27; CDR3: CASSWAGGQPQHF; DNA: TGTGCCAGCAGTTGGGCAGGGGGTCAGCCCCAGCATTTT
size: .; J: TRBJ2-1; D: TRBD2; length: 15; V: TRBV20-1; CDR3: CSARPGTSGWNEQFF; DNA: TGCAGTGCCAGACCCGGGACTAGCGGCTGGAATGAGCAGTTCTTC
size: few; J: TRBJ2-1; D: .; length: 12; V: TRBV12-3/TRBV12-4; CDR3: CASTANGNEQFF; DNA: TGTGCCAGCACCGCAAACGGGAATGAGCAGTTCTTC
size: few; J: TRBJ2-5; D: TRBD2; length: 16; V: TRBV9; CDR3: CASSVGGEAGVETQYF; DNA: TGTGCCAGCAGCGTAGGCGGTGAAGCGGGAGTGGAGACCCAGTACTTC
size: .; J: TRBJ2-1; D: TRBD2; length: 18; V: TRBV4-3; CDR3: CASSQTPGGGGYYNEQFF; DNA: TGCGCCAGCAGCCAGACCCCCGGGGGGGGAGGTTACTACAATGAGCAGTTCTTC